This T cell receptor beta chain is drawn from a study of blood T cell repertoires in COVID-19 (dated by TCRdb to 2018 to 2020). With respect to the entire study: The collaborator samples originated in the United States, Italy and Spain and spanned the acute and convalescent phases of COVID-19. The samples were drawn from the first 160 participants of the ongoing ImmuneRACE study and from 1,254 subjects provided by 6 global collaborators. The prospective study material was composed of cDNA or gDNA derived from T cells, B-cell-depleted T cells, or PBMCs. A de-identified subject ID, COVID-19 status, age in years and sex were almost always included in the sample metadata. A freely available public database, intended as a resource for researchers studying the immune response to SARS-CoV-2, is where the repertoires were released. Where HLA class I and class II types were available, the types were taken from metadata supplied by the sample provider, not from assay-based typing. Subjects who had been exposed to COVID-19, were actively infected with it, or had recovered from it provided the deeply sampled blood TCRbeta repertoires that made up the dataset. Points the paper makes about the study in general: The amount of clinical and demographic metadata varied by source and participant and was provided uncurated.

In the case of this clone: Its antigen specificity is not known. No qualities accompany the bases; no much larger clone lies one base away.

V and J are trimmed by 5 bases and 8 bases, and the gene matches miss 5 bases of the junction. CDR1 MNHEY and CDR2 SVGAGI were looked up in the germline V gene. Measured from the cysteine to the phenylalanine, the CDR3 is 13 residues long. Of all the DNA, just the CDR3 is kept, 39 bases in frame from base 1. Collaborating institutions collected whole blood in K2EDTA tubes following their own protocols. Collaborator samples were shipped for TCRbeta analysis as frozen whole blood, isolated PBMCs, or DNA extracted from either sample type. TCRbeta CDR3 regions were amplified from genomic DNA by means of the immunoSEQ Assay, a bias-controlled multiplex PCR. The paper's processing steps were these. The number of nucleated cells in each sample was estimated from the amplification of reference gene primers within the assay. To quantify the absolute abundance of each unique TCRbeta CDR3 rearrangement, sequence reads were collapsed and filtered. For each sample, productive Simpson clonality was calculated as the square root of Simpson's diversity index across productive rearrangements. The source is immuneACCESS, and TCRdb retained only in-frame sequences with V and J called. Part of the clones is not carried over; for the studies checked, unresolved V genes explain less than half of this, and the remainder is unexplained. From that table come the V and J calls and clone size; the DNA was used to work out D and trimming. The sample profile shows more than 85,000 clones; about 90% of them were found once. The ten largest clones take up roughly 4.3% of the sample.

Sequencing was performed on peripheral blood. The chain links TRBV6-5 with TRBJ1-4, with 7 bases in between that match TRBD1. The sequence was collected from a man between 65 and 80 years old with acute or convalescent COVID-19. This receptor carries the CDR3 CASSHRGGEKLFF. The nucleotides are TGTGCCAGCAGTCACAGGGGAGGAGAAAAACTGTTTTTT.